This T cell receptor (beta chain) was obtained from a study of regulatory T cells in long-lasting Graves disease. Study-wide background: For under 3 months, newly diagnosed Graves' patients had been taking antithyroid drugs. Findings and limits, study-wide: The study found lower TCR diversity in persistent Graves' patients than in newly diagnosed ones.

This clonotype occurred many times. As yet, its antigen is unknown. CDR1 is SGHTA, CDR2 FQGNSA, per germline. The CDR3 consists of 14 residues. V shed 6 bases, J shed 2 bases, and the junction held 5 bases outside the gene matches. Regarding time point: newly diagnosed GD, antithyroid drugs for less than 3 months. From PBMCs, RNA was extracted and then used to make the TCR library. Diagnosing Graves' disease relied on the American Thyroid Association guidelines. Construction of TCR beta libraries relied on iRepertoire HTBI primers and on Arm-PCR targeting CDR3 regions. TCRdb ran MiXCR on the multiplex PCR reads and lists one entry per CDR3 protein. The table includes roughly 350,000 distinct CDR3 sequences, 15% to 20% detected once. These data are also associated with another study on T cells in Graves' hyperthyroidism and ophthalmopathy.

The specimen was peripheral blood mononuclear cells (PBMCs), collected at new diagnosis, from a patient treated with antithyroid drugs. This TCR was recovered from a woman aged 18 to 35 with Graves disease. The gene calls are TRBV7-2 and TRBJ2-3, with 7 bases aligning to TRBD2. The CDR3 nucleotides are TGTGCCAGCAGACTAGCGATCTACACAGATACGCAGTATTTT. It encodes CASRLAIYTDTQYF.